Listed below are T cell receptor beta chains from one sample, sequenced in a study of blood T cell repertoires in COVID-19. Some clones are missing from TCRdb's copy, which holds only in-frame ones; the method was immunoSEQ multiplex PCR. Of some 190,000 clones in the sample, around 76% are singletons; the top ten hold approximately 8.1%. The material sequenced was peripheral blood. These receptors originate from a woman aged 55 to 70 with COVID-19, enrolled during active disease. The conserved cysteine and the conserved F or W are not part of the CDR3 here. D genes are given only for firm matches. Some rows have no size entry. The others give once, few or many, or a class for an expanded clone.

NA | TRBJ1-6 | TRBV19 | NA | ASSSRVSGSPLH
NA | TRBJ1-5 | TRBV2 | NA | ASSRAGYQPQH
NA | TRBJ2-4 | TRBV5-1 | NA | ASSSGGDIQY
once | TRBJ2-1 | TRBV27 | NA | ASSFGGGAYNEQF
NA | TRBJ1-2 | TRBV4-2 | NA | ASSQEVQVVRGYT
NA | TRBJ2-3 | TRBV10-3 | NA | AIRPDTDTQY
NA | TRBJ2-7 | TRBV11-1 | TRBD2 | ASSLLGSGIAYEQY
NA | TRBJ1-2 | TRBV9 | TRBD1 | ASSPRDSQNYGYT
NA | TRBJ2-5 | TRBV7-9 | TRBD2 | ASSTVGGVAQETQY
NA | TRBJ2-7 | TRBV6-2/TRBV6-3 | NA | ASSYSRTANYEQY
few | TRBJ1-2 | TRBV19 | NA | ASKESGPANYGYT
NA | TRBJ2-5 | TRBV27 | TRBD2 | ASSLSQRGGETQY
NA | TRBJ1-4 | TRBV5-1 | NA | ASKLAEYNEKLF
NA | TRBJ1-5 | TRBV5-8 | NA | ASSADRNQPQH
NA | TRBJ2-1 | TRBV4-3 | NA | ASSQDEGTRYNEQF
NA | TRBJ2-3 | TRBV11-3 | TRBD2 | ASSLGMGLETDTQY
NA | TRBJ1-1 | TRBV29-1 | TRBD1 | SVIQGTGGTEAF
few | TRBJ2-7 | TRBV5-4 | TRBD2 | ASSPPGREATYEQY
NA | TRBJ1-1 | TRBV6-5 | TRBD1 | ASTPTTGERSAF
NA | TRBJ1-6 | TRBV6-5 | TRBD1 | ASSYRDRNSPLH
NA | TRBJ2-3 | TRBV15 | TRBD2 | ATTKRGNTDTQY
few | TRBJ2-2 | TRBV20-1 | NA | SASRIAGGELF
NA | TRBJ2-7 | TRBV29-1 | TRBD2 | SVGLAGASYEQY
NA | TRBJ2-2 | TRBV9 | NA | ASSVGGDTGELF